The 9 T cell receptor beta chains below all came from one sample that was sequenced in a study of immune heterogeneity within non-small cell lung tumors. Using 32 V and 13 J primers, multiplex PCR amplified TCR beta CDR3. TCRdb re-called the multiplex PCR reads with MiXCR, one entry per CDR3 protein. The table includes around 5,000 distinct CDR3 sequences, roughly 23% detected once. The template for each sample was 450 to 750 ng of genomic DNA, which had been extracted from bulk tumor tissue. Several biopsies per primary tumor, spaced far apart, were taken during surgery. The study cohort was described as untreated, and its members had newly diagnosed non-small cell lung cancer. They went on to have curative surgery. The sequenced sample consisted of lung tumor tissue. Every receptor here comes from a woman aged 60-75 years with non-small cell lung cancer.

This clonotype was picked up many times. The chain uses TRBV5-1 and TRBJ2-2; TRBD1 or TRBD2 may be the D gene (5 bases each). The CDR3 spans 13 residues. Germline values: CDR1 SGHRS, CDR2 YFSETQ. Trimming cost V 2 bases and J 5 bases, with 7 bases left between them. CDR3 loop: CASSFRETGELFF. The DNA of the CDR3 is TGCGCCAGCAGCTTCAGGGAGACCGGGGAGCTGTTTTTT.

This clonotype is medium-sized by share. The chain's CDR3 is CASSLGDRAYGYTF. The CDR3 DNA reads TGCGCCAGCAGCTTGGGGGACAGGGCCTATGGCTACACCTTC. This sequence joins TRBV5-1 and TRBJ1-2; 9 positions match TRBD1. Germline V gives CDR1 SGHRS, CDR2 YFSETQ. V was pared by 0 bases and J by 4 bases, with 1 base of the junction left unmatched. This CDR3 has 14 amino acids.

There are a few counts of this clonotype. With a much larger clone just one base away, this may be a read error. This chain joins TRBV30 and TRBJ2-7; perhaps TRBD1 as D (6 bases). Germline V gene sequence: CDR1 GTSNPN, CDR2 SVGIG (reference sequence). This CDR3 contains 15 residues. CDR3 bases: TGTGCCTGGAGTGCCCCGGGACACGACAGCTCCGAGCATTACTTC. It yields the protein CAWSAPGHDSSEHYF.

This clonotype is classed as medium-sized. The chain employs TRBV20-1 and TRBJ1-6; perhaps TRBD1 as D (5 bases). The V end lost 6 bases, the J end lost 9 bases, and 15 bases lay between the germline ends. Germline V gives CDR1 DFQATT, CDR2 SNEGSKA (reference sequence). The CDR3 totals 13 residues. This chain's CDR3 is CSASREPGSPLHF. The CDR3 nucleotides are TGCAGTGCGAGCAGGGAACCCGGTTCACCCCTCCACTTT.

This clonotype was recorded a few times. V is TRBV19 and J is TRBJ2-3; D call uncertain. The CDR3 loop spans 15 amino acids. Trimming stripped 1 base from V and 1 base from J, with 9 bases between. CDR1 and CDR2 (germline): LNHDA, SQIVND (reference sequence). Here the CDR3 DNA reads TGTGCCAGTAGTATAGGGAGAGGACGCACAGATACGCAGTATTTT. This translates into CASSIGRGRTDTQYF.

By frequency in the sample, this clonotype is medium-sized (0.01 to 0.1%). This chain links TRBV29-1 with TRBJ1-2; 10 bases fit TRBD1. V shed 6 bases, J shed 2 bases, and the junction held 3 bases outside the gene matches. This CDR3 contains 13 residues. The germline gives CDR1 SQVTM, CDR2 ANQGSEA. The CDR3 DNA reads as TGCAGCGTAGGGACAGGGGACAACTATGGCTACACCTTC. Residues: CSVGTGDNYGYTF.

Judged by abundance, this clonotype is medium-sized. V and J are TRBV12-3 or TRBV12-4 and TRBJ2-1; TRBD2 matches at 9 bases. The CDR3 consists of 15 residues. J was trimmed by 5 bases and V by 5 bases; bases with no gene match: 7. CDR3 residues: CASSKLAGQNNEQFF. The CDR3 DNA is TGTGCCAGCAGTAAACTAGCGGGCCAAAACAATGAGCAGTTCTTC.

The J gene is TRBJ2-3, the V gene TRBV27, with 7 bases that match TRBD2. Germline CDR1 and CDR2: MNHEY and SMNVEV (reference sequence). CDR3 size: 14 residues. The V and J ends lost 2 bases and 7 bases, in that order; junction bases with no gene match: 6. As DNA, the CDR3 is TGTGCCAGCAGTTTAGTGGGCGGGAGTAATACGCAGTATTTT. Its translation is CASSLVGGSNTQYF.

This chain links TRBV3-1 with TRBJ1-5; D is unresolved. From germline, CDR1 is LGHDT and CDR2 YNNKEL (reference sequence). This CDR3 has 14 residues. Trimming pared 4 bases from V and 6 bases from J, leaving 13 bases between. In DNA form, the CDR3 reads TGTGCCAGCAGCCCCGCAAATTGGGGTCAGCCCCAGCATTTT. It encodes CASSPANWGQPQHF.